Below are 6 T cell receptor beta chains sequenced from a single sample in a study of blood T cell repertoires in COVID-19. The assay was immunoSEQ multiplex PCR, and TCRdb's table has in-frame clones only and misses some. This table has about 83,000 clones, 86% appearing once. Sequencing input: peripheral blood. These receptors all come from a woman of 80 years or more in a cohort sampled during active or convalescent COVID-19.

The CDR3 loop is CASSRTGGDTEAFF. CDR3 DNA: TGCGCCAGCAGCCGGACAGGCGGTGACACTGAAGCTTTCTTT. This chain connects TRBV10-1 to TRBJ1-1; 7 bases align to TRBD1. After removal of 6 bases from V and 3 bases from J, the junction contained 7 bases not matched to a gene. There are 14 residues in the CDR3. The germline CDR1 and CDR2 sequences are WNHNN and SYGVQD (reference sequence).

The chain carries TRBV19 and TRBJ1-1; no clear D gene. CDR3 size: 16 residues. V was shortened by 3 bases and J by 1 base, with 15 bases between the two germline ends. CDR1 is LNHDA, CDR2 SQIVND, per germline (reference sequence). The CDR3 DNA is TGTGCCAGTAGTATTCCGGCGGGTTCGACGAACACTGAAGCTTTCTTT. This codes for CASSIPAGSTNTEAFF.

V gene TRBV21-1 combines with J gene TRBJ1-3; TRBD1 is the table's D call, not checked against the DNA. The better agreement between TRBJ2-2 and the DNA end casts doubt on the J call. TRBV21-1 is reported as a pseudogene. The CDR3 has 17 residues. This CDR3 is CASSTGQRKDGTGELFF. The CDR3, as DNA: TGTGCCAGCAGCACGGGACAGAGGAAGGATGGCACCGGGGAGCTGTTTTTT.

J is TRBJ1-1 and V is TRBV27, with D maybe TRBD1 (5 bases). CDR3 size: 13 residues. The V gene's germline CDR1 is MNHEY and CDR2 SMNVEV (reference sequence). V lost 6 bases and J 12 bases, leaving 20 bases between the germline ends. In DNA form, the CDR3 reads TGTGCCAGCAGAGACCCCGGGACTTCGAGAACTTTCTTT. Its protein product is CASRDPGTSRTFF.

V and J are TRBV7-9 and TRBJ1-5, with 7 bases lining up with TRBD1. The trim removed 9 bases at V and 7 bases at J, leaving 12 bases unmatched. This CDR3 comprises 14 residues. Germline V gene sequence: CDR1 SEHNR, CDR2 FQNEAQ (reference sequence). This chain's CDR3 is CASALDRQEQPQHF. DNA of the CDR3: TGTGCCAGTGCGCTGGACAGGCAGGAACAGCCCCAGCATTTT.

This clone was found a few times. The J gene is TRBJ1-1, the V gene TRBV10-3, with a possible D match to TRBD1 (5 bases). This CDR3 has 15 amino acids. Germline V gives CDR1 ENHRY, CDR2 SYGVKD. The V end was cut by 4 bases, the J end by 3 bases, with 15 bases between. The CDR3 is CAISVFVARDTEAFF. CDR3 DNA: TGTGCCATCAGTGTTTTTGTTGCCAGGGACACTGAAGCTTTCTTT.